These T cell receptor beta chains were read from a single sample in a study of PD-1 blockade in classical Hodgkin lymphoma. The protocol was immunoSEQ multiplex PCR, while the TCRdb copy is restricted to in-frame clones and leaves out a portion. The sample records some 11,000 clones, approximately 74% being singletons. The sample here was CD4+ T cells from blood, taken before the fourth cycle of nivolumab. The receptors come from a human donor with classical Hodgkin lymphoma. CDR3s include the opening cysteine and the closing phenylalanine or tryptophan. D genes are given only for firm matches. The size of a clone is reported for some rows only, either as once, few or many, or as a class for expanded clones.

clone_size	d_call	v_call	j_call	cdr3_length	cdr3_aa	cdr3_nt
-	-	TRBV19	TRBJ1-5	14	CASVGQPRNQPQHF	TGTGCCAGTGTCGGTCAGCCCCGCAATCAGCCCCAGCATTTT
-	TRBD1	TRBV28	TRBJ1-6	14	CASSLYRGNSPLHF	TGTGCCAGCAGTTTATACAGGGGTAATTCACCCCTCCACTTT
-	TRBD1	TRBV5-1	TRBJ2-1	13	CASRGTEYNEQFF	TGCGCCAGCAGAGGGACAGAATACAATGAGCAGTTCTTC
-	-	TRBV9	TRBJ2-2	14	CASSVHRDTGELFF	TGTGCCAGCAGCGTCCACAGGGATACCGGGGAGCTGTTTTTT
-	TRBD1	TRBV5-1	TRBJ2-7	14	CASSRDRGQSEQYF	TGCGCCAGCAGCCGGGACAGGGGGCAATCCGAGCAGTACTTC
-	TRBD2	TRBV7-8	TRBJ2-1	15	CASSRREGSYNEQFF	TGTGCCAGCAGCCGCAGGGAGGGCTCCTACAATGAGCAGTTCTTC
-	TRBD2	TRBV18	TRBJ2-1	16	CASSPPSSGIGNEQFF	TGTGCCAGCTCACCACCGAGTAGCGGGATCGGTAATGAGCAGTTCTTC
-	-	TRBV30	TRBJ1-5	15	CAWSGAMGDNQPQHF	TGTGCCTGGAGTGGGGCAATGGGGGACAATCAGCCCCAGCATTTT
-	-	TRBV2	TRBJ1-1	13	CASDRRTSTEAFF	TGTGCCAGTGACCGAAGGACAAGCACTGAAGCTTTCTTT
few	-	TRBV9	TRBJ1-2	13	CASSVDGDYGYTF	TGTGCCAGCAGCGTAGACGGGGACTATGGCTACACCTTC
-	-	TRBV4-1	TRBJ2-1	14	CASSQLHPYNEQFF	TGCGCCAGCAGCCAACTCCATCCCTACAATGAGCAGTTCTTC
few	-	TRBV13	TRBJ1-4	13	CASSRSLNEKLFF	TGTGCCAGTTCCAGGTCCCTCAATGAAAAACTGTTTTTT
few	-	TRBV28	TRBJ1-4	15	CASSLDGGPVEKLFF	TGTGCCAGCAGTTTAGACGGGGGCCCGGTTGAAAAACTGTTTTTT
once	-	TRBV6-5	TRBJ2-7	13	CASSRWQDYEQYF	TGTGCCAGCAGTCGCTGGCAGGACTACGAGCAGTACTTC
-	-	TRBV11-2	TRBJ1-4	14	CASSPGGSNEKLFF	TGTGCCAGCAGCCCAGGAGGAAGTAATGAAAAACTGTTTTTT
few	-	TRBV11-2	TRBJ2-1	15	CASSLIQGAGNEQFF	TGTGCCAGCAGCTTGATCCAGGGAGCGGGCAATGAGCAGTTCTTC
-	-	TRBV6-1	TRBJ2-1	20	CASSEAGRWRGGTLGNEQFF	TGTGCCAGCAGTGAAGCTGGAAGGTGGAGGGGCGGGACCTTGGGGAATGAGCAGTTCTTC
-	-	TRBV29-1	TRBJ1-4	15	CSVAKDGNPNEKLFF	TGCAGCGTTGCCAAAGACGGGAACCCTAATGAAAAACTGTTTTTT
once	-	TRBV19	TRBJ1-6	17	CASSIDQRSSYNSPLHF	TGTGCCAGTAGTATAGATCAGAGGAGCTCCTATAATTCACCCCTCCACTTT
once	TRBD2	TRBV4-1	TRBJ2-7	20	CASSLQTRTSGAGDTYEQYF	TGCGCCAGCAGCCTACAAACCCGGACTAGCGGAGCCGGAGATACCTACGAGCAGTACTTC
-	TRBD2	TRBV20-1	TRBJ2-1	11	CAGGVYNEQFF	TGCGCGGGAGGAGTATACAATGAGCAGTTCTTC
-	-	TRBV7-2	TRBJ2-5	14	CASSLGASIGTQYF	TGTGCCAGCAGCTTAGGTGCTAGTATTGGGACCCAGTACTTC
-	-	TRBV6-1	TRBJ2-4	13	CASRSSDKNIQYF	TGTGCCAGCAGATCTTCCGACAAAAACATTCAGTACTTC
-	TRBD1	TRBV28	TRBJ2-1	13	CASRSQGVGEQFF	TGTGCCAGCAGGAGTCAGGGGGTAGGGGAGCAGTTCTTC
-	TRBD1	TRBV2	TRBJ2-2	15	CASSENRGEAGELFF	TGTGCCAGCAGCGAAAACAGGGGGGAGGCCGGGGAGCTGTTTTTT
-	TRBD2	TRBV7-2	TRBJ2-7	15	CASSPGGAGDYEQYF	TGTGCCAGCAGCCCTGGAGGGGCGGGAGACTACGAGCAGTACTTC
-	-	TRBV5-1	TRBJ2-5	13	CASSLYNQETQYF	TGCGCCAGCAGCCTGTACAACCAAGAGACCCAGTACTTC
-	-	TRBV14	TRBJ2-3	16	CASSPPDQFSTDTQYF	TGTGCCAGCAGCCCCCCGGACCAGTTCAGCACAGATACGCAGTATTTT
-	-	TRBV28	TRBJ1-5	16	CASSFWEIKGNQPQHF	TGTGCCAGCAGTTTTTGGGAAATTAAGGGCAATCAGCCCCAGCATTTT
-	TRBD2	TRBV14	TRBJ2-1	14	CASSQVAGVNEQFF	TGTGCCAGCAGCCAAGTCGCGGGGGTGAATGAGCAGTTCTTC
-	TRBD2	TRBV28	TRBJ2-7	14	CASSPLGGDYEQYF	TGTGCCAGCAGTCCCCTCGGGGGGGACTACGAGCAGTACTTC
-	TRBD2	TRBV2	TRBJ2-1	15	CASGIGLALHNEQFF	TGTGCCAGCGGGATAGGACTAGCGCTCCACAATGAGCAGTTCTTC
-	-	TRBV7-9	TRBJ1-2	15	CASSPQSGTPYGYTF	TGTGCCAGCAGCCCGCAATCCGGGACCCCTTATGGCTACACCTTC
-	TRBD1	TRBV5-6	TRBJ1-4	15	CASSFQGAGDEKLFF	TGTGCCAGCAGCTTCCAGGGGGCAGGGGATGAAAAACTGTTTTTT
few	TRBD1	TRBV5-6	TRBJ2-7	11	CASSTGGSQYF	TGTGCCAGCAGCACAGGGGGCAGTCAGTACTTC
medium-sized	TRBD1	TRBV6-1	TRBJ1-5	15	CASSPDRASNQPQHF	TGTGCCAGCAGCCCCGACAGGGCGAGCAATCAGCCCCAGCATTTT
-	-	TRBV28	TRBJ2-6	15	CAIKGRNSGANVLTF	TGTGCCATCAAGGGGAGGAACTCTGGGGCCAACGTCCTGACTTTC
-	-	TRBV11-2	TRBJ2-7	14	CASSLGRTVGEQYF	TGTGCCAGCAGCTTAGGTCGGACCGTAGGCGAGCAGTACTTC
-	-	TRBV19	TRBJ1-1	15	CASSPSGRMNTEAFF	TGTGCCAGTAGCCCCTCGGGAAGGATGAACACTGAAGCTTTCTTT
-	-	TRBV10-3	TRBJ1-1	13	CAIAVQENTEAFF	TGTGCCATCGCCGTACAGGAAAACACTGAAGCTTTCTTT
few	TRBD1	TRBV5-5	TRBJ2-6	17	CASSPGQGGSGANVLTF	TGTGCCAGCAGCCCAGGACAGGGGGGGTCTGGGGCCAACGTCCTGACTTTC
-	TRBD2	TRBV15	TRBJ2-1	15	CATSRVTSGSHEQFF	TGTGCCACCAGCAGAGTGACTAGCGGGAGTCATGAGCAGTTCTTC
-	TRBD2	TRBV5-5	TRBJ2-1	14	CASSSGLSGNEQFF	TGTGCCAGCAGCTCGGGACTATCTGGCAATGAGCAGTTCTTC
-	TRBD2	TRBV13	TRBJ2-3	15	CASSSTSGSTDTQYF	TGTGCCAGCAGCTCAACTAGCGGGAGCACAGATACGCAGTATTTT
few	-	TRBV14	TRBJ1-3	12	CASKFSGNTIYF	TGTGCCAGCAAGTTCTCTGGAAACACCATATATTTT
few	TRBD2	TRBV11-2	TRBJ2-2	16	CASSPSGRAGTGELFF	TGTGCCAGCAGCCCTAGCGGGAGGGCGGGCACCGGGGAGCTGTTTTTT
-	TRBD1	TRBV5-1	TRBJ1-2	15	CASSYGQGAGYGYTF	TGCGCCAGCAGCTATGGACAGGGGGCAGGCTATGGCTACACCTTC
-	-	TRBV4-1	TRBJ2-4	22	CASSQGPLSPGTGGAAKNIQYF	TGCGCCAGCAGCCAAGGCCCTTTGTCACCCGGGACTGGAGGGGCCGCCAAAAACATTCAGTACTTC
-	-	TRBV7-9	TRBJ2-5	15	CASSLVPRAQETQYF	TGTGCCAGCAGCTTAGTTCCCAGGGCGCAAGAGACCCAGTACTTC
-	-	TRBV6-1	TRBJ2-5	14	CASSAGTPEETQYF	TGTGCCAGCAGCGCCGGGACACCCGAAGAGACCCAGTACTTC